Presented here are 32 T cell receptor beta chains from one specimen sequenced in a study of naive and memory T cell subsets. Amplification of ligated cDNA took four PCR rounds with SP2 and nested alpha and beta constant primers. TCRdb reprocessed the 5' RACE reads with MiXCR, giving one entry per CDR3 protein. The top ten hold around 0.8% of the sample, which has approximately 52,000 distinct CDR3 sequences, 4% to 5% seen once. A UMI-containing oligonucleotide was joined by 3' ligation to the TCR cDNA template. The receptors come from a female donor in good health.

Many counts were recorded for this clonotype. The CDR3 sequence: CASRGPGAVTEAFF. The CDR3 coding sequence is TGTGCCAGCAGGGGACCGGGGGCGGTTACTGAAGCTTTCTTT. The chain couples TRBV5-4 to TRBJ1-1, with D perhaps matching TRBD1 (6 bases). This CDR3 region has 14 residues. The germline gives CDR1 SGHNT, CDR2 YYREEE (reference sequence). With 5 bases removed from V and 5 bases from J, the gap between germline ends came to 16 bases.

This chain connects TRBV10-3 to TRBJ2-5; 9 bases align to TRBD2. CDR1 ENHRY and CDR2 SYGVKD come from the germline V gene. The CDR3 runs 15 residues. Germline trimming cut 8 bases from V and 5 bases from J; bases unmatched to any gene: 12. CDR3 nucleotide sequence: TGTGCCATCGGCCCTGGCGGGAGGGGATCGGAGACCCAGTACTTC. This sequence encodes CAIGPGGRGSETQYF.

This clonotype occurred a few times. The chain has TRBV7-9 and TRBJ2-1, with 10 bases matching TRBD2. The CDR3 is 16 residues long. The junction had 3 bases not matched to a gene; V was cut back by 1 base and J by 3 bases. In germline, CDR1 is SEHNR, CDR2 FQNEAQ (reference sequence). The CDR3, as DNA: TGTGCCAGCAGCTTAGTGGCTAGCGGGAGCTACAATGAGCAGTTCTTC. Protein: CASSLVASGSYNEQFF.

In this sample, this clonotype turned up many times. The chain has TRBV29-1 and TRBJ2-7; a possible D gene is TRBD2 (6 bases). CDR1 and CDR2 from the germline V gene are SQVTM and ANQGSEA. The CDR3 extends over 12 amino acids. V was trimmed by 0 bases and J by 5 bases, leaving 8 bases between them. The CDR3, as DNA: TGCAGCGTTGAAGATTGGGGGGACGAGCAGTACTTC. Residues: CSVEDWGDEQYF.

This clonotype was seen at least ten times. The rearrangement joins TRBV14 to TRBJ2-3; D not certain. V lost 5 bases to trimming and J lost 3 bases, with 3 bases between them. This CDR3 is 11 amino acids long. Germline values: CDR1 SGHDN, CDR2 FVKESK. In DNA form, the CDR3 reads TGTGCCAGCAGCGTGACAGATACGCAGTATTTT. This translates into CASSVTDTQYF.

This clonotype was seen many times. The chain carries TRBV11-2 and TRBJ1-3; a weak D match, TRBD1 (5 bases). The CDR3 has 17 amino acids. CDR1 and CDR2 from the germline V gene are SGHAT and FQNNGV. The germline V and J ends were trimmed by 2 bases and 0 bases, with 14 bases remaining between them. The CDR3 nucleotides read TGTGCCAGCAGCTTATTGGAGGGGCGGACCTCTGGAAACACCATATATTTT. This codes for CASSLLEGRTSGNTIYF.

This clonotype came up many times. The chain has TRBV5-4 and TRBJ2-1; 10 nucleotides line up with TRBD2. Trimming took 2 bases from V and 3 from J; bases not matched to a gene: 5. Germline CDR1 and CDR2: SGHNT and YYREEE (reference sequence). There are 16 residues in the CDR3. In DNA form, the CDR3 reads TGTGCCAGCAGCTTAAAACTAGCGGGGATCTACAATGAGCAGTTCTTC. Protein product: CASSLKLAGIYNEQFF.

This clonotype was picked up many times. The V gene is TRBV6-2 or TRBV6-3, the J gene TRBJ2-1; 14 bases agree with TRBD2. The germline CDR1 and CDR2 sequences are MNHEY and SVGEGT. The CDR3 length is 19 residues. With V trimmed by 7 bases and J by 7 bases, 18 bases remained unmatched. The CDR3 here is CASTLGTSGSGWDLNEQFF. The CDR3 DNA reads as TGTGCCAGCACCCTCGGGACTAGCGGGAGTGGTTGGGACTTGAATGAGCAGTTCTTC.

This clonotype was seen repeatedly, ten times or more. The chain joins TRBV6-4 to TRBJ2-1; weak D call: TRBD1 (5 bases). Germline CDR1 and CDR2: MRHNA and SNTAGT. Trimming took off 5 bases at V and 1 base at J, with 9 bases between the two ends. There are 14 residues in the CDR3. The CDR3 spells CASSPDSSYNEQFF. The CDR3 DNA is TGTGCCAGCAGTCCAGACAGTTCCTACAATGAGCAGTTCTTC.

This clonotype was observed at least ten times. The rearrangement uses TRBV6-2 or TRBV6-3 and TRBJ2-1; 11 nucleotides match TRBD1. V was pared by 10 bases and J by 8 bases, with 7 bases of the junction left unmatched. CDR3 size: 13 residues. Germline values: CDR1 MNHEY, CDR2 SVGEGT. CDR3 nucleotides: TGTGCCAACCGGGACAGGGGGAGGGATGAGCAGTTCTTC. Translated: CANRDRGRDEQFF.

The V gene is TRBV20-1, the J gene TRBJ2-7; D not resolved. The germline CDR1 and CDR2 sequences are DFQATT and SNEGSKA (reference sequence). This CDR3 region has 12 residues. V lost 1 base and J lost 2, with 6 bases in between. CDR3 protein: CSARVYTYEQYF. In DNA form, the CDR3 reads TGCAGTGCTAGAGTCTATACCTACGAGCAGTACTTC.

This clonotype was counted ten times or more. The rearrangement joins TRBV7-8 to TRBJ2-7; D might be TRBD1 (7 bases). The V gene lost 4 bases and the J gene lost 5 bases, with 18 bases spanning the gap. The germline CDR1 and CDR2 sequences are SGHVS and FQNEAQ. This CDR3 has 15 residues. CDR3 sequence reads: CASSSGVGGGDEQYF. The CDR3, as DNA: TGTGCCAGCAGCTCAGGGGTTGGAGGGGGCGACGAGCAGTACTTC.

At least ten counts were recorded for this clonotype. This chain connects TRBV28 to TRBJ1-1; D uncertain. Trimming pared 3 bases from V and 10 bases from J, leaving 9 bases between. The CDR3 is 11 residues long. Per germline, CDR1 MDHEN and CDR2 SYDVKM. This CDR3 is CASSLSFGAFF. The CDR3 nucleotides read TGTGCCAGCAGTTTGAGTTTTGGAGCTTTCTTT.

This clonotype was counted between two and nine times. The rearrangement links TRBV6-5 to TRBJ1-1; D might be TRBD1 (6 bases). Between the trimmed V and J ends, which lost 10 bases and 6 bases, there was a span of 30 bases. Germline V gives CDR1 MNHEY, CDR2 SVGAGI. This CDR3 contains 17 residues. CDR3 region: CANSLLANRAAYAEAFF. The CDR3 region has the DNA TGTGCCAACAGCTTACTCGCGAACAGGGCGGCCTACGCTGAAGCTTTCTTT.

This clonotype was counted at least ten times. The chain joins TRBV20-1 to TRBJ2-4; TRBD2 agrees at 11 bases. Germline values: CDR1 DFQATT, CDR2 SNEGSKA (reference sequence). CDR3 length equals 15 residues. Losses at the gene ends were 0 bases for V and 6 bases for J; bases not matched to a gene: 4. This CDR3 is CSARDGTSGLNIQYF. The CDR3 nucleotides read TGCAGTGCTAGAGACGGGACTAGCGGACTAAACATTCAGTACTTC.

This clonotype came up many times. The V call is TRBV27, the J call TRBJ2-5; D is ambiguous. With 0 bases removed from V and 2 bases from J, the gap between germline ends came to 7 bases. Germline V gene sequence: CDR1 MNHEY, CDR2 SMNVEV (reference sequence). The CDR3 consists of 14 residues. CDR3 sequence (DNA): TGTGCCAGCAGTTTATCTCACAGTCAAGAGACCCAGTACTTC. Residues: CASSLSHSQETQYF.

The rearrangement joins TRBV20-1 to TRBJ1-5; D unclear. The ends were cut back, 0 bases at V and 1 base at J, with 7 bases in the middle. The CDR3 runs to 14 residues. Germline CDR1 DFQATT, CDR2 SNEGSKA (reference sequence). CDR3: CSARDFRSNQPQHF. The CDR3 DNA follows: TGCAGTGCTAGAGATTTCCGGAGCAATCAGCCCCAGCATTTT.

The chain uses TRBV24-1 and TRBJ2-3, with a possible D match to TRBD1 (5 bases). From germline, CDR1 is KGHDR and CDR2 SFDVKD. The CDR3 length is 14 residues. Deletions cut 5 bases from V and 3 bases from J, with 11 bases between. CDR3 residues: CATSVGRATDTQYF. CDR3 in DNA: TGTGCCACCAGTGTGGGCAGGGCAACAGATACGCAGTATTTT.

In regard to this clonotype: Lacking the conserved final phenylalanine or tryptophan, this CDR3 likely reflects a read error. V and J are TRBV5-1 and TRBJ2-7; D may correspond to TRBD1 or TRBD2 (6 bases each). V shed 4 bases and J shed 3 bases, with 17 bases lying between them. Per germline, CDR1 SGHRS and CDR2 YFSETQ. The CDR3 runs to 15 residues. CDR3 sequence: CASSRGGLGSYEQYS. The CDR3 DNA is TGCGCCAGCAGCAGAGGGGGACTTGGAAGCTACGAGCAGTACTCC.

The V and J genes are TRBV19 and TRBJ1-5; 7 bases line up with TRBD1. Per germline, CDR1 LNHDA and CDR2 SQIVND (reference sequence). This CDR3 has 16 amino acids. The V segment lost 3 bases and the J segment 1 base; nucleotides outside the gene matches: 6. The DNA for the CDR3 is TGTGCCAGTAGTATGTATGGACAGGCAAGCAATCAGCCCCAGCATTTT. It specifies CASSMYGQASNQPQHF. The full variable domain, rest sourced from reference TRBV19 and TRBJ1-5, is DGGITQSPKYLFRKEGQNVTLSCEQNLNHDAMYWYRQDPGQGLRLIYYSQIVNDFQKGDIAEGYSVSREKKESFPLTVTSAQKNPTAFYLCASSMYGQASNQPQHFGDGTRLSIL.

This clonotype was seen a few times. The chain uses TRBV19 and TRBJ2-1, with 10 bases lining up with TRBD2. Per the germline V gene, CDR1 is LNHDA and CDR2 is SQIVND (reference sequence). The CDR3 contains 16 residues. V was pared by 7 bases and J by 7 bases, with 13 bases of the junction left unmatched. CDR3 sequence (DNA): TGTGCCAGTAAGCGGTCGGAGCGGGAGGGCCTTAATGAGCAGTTCTTC. This gives the protein CASKRSEREGLNEQFF. The variable domain in full, with the rest retrieved from reference TRBV19 and TRBJ2-1, is DGGITQSPKYLFRKEGQNVTLSCEQNLNHDAMYWYRQDPGQGLRLIYYSQIVNDFQKGDIAEGYSVSREKKESFPLTVTSAQKNPTAFYLCASKRSEREGLNEQFFGPGTRLTVL.

This clonotype appeared many times. The rearrangement joins TRBV6-5 to TRBJ1-4, with D maybe TRBD1 (5 bases). The CDR3 runs 17 residues. With 0 bases removed from V and 5 bases from J, the gap between germline ends came to 16 bases. CDR1 and CDR2 from the germline V gene are MNHEY and SVGAGI. The DNA of the CDR3 is TGTGCCAGCAGTTACTCGAGTGGGGGGTGGAGAAATGAAAAACTGTTTTTT. It specifies CASSYSSGGWRNEKLFF.

The sample holds many counts of this clonotype. The V call is TRBV6-4, the J call TRBJ2-1; either TRBD1 or TRBD2 may fit D (5 bases each). Germline V gene lookup returns CDR1 MRHNA and CDR2 SNTAGT. The CDR3 spans 16 residues. V lost 5 bases and J lost 2, with 16 bases in between. CDR3 nucleotide sequence: TGTGCCAGCAGTCTATCCGGGACCGATGCCTACAATGAGCAGTTCTTC. Protein product: CASSLSGTDAYNEQFF.

This clonotype was seen ten or more times. The CDR3 DNA is TGTGCCAGCAGCTTACAGGTCCTCAGCTCCTACAATGAGCAGTTCTTC. Its protein product is CASSLQVLSSYNEQFF. The chain is built from TRBV7-2 and TRBJ2-1, with D unclear. Per germline, CDR1 SGHTA and CDR2 FQGNSA. The germline V and J ends were trimmed by 2 bases and 0 bases, with 11 bases remaining between them. The CDR3 length is 16 residues.

This clonotype has ten or more counts. The rearrangement links TRBV20-1 to TRBJ1-4; TRBD1 might be the D (5 bases). The CDR3 length is 13 residues. Trimming pared 3 bases from V and 7 bases from J, leaving 12 bases between. Looked up from germline, CDR1 is DFQATT and CDR2 is SNEGSKA (reference sequence). The CDR3 DNA follows: TGCAGTGCTAGTCGGCTTGGGGGTGAAAAACTGTTTTTT. Protein product: CSASRLGGEKLFF.

This clonotype appeared many times. The V call is TRBV28, the J call TRBJ2-6; no clear D gene. CDR1 and CDR2 (germline): MDHEN, SYDVKM. V lost 6 bases, J lost 0 bases, and 12 bases lay in between. This CDR3 region has 16 residues. Here the CDR3 reads CASSLGRISGANVLTF. CDR3 nucleotide sequence: TGTGCCAGCAGCCTAGGCCGAATCTCTGGGGCCAACGTCCTGACTTTC. Using reference TRBV28 and TRBJ2-6 for the parts outside the CDR3, the full variable domain is DVKVTQSSRYLVKRTGEKVFLECVQDMDHENMFWYRQDPGLGLRLIYFSYDVKMKEKGDIPEGYSVSREKKERFSLILESASTNQTSMYLCASSLGRISGANVLTFGAGSRLTVL.

This clonotype was found a few times. The genes are TRBV7-6 and TRBJ2-1; TRBD1 matches 9 bases. Per germline, CDR1 SGHVS and CDR2 FNYEAQ. J lost 0 bases, V lost 2 bases, and 11 bases had no gene match. The CDR3 has 19 amino acids. CDR3 residues: CASSLRDDRGFLSYNEQFF. CDR3 in DNA: TGTGCCAGCAGCTTAAGGGACGACAGGGGGTTCCTCTCCTACAATGAGCAGTTCTTC. Combining the CDR3 with reference TRBV7-6 and TRBJ2-1 gives the whole variable domain GAGVSQSPRYKVTKRGQDVALRCDPISGHVSLYWYRQALGQGPEFLTYFNYEAQQDKSGLPNDRFSAERPEGSISTLTIQRTEQRDSAMYRCASSLRDDRGFLSYNEQFFGPGTRLTVL.

This clonotype has a count of ten or more. A junction boundary mismatches the germline segment, possibly from a read error. The chain has TRBV4-1 and TRBJ2-5; D is perhaps TRBD2 (5 bases). The length of the CDR3 is 11 residues. Germline V gene sequence: CDR1 MGHRA, CDR2 YSYEKL. The CDR3 DNA is TGCGCCAGCAGCCAAGCGAAGCGGACCGCTTTC. Its protein is CASSQAKRTAF.

This clonotype occurred many times. The chain links TRBV20-1 to TRBJ2-4; D remains ambiguous. The germline CDR1 and CDR2 sequences are DFQATT and SNEGSKA (reference sequence). The length of the CDR3 is 13 residues. Trimming removed 3 bases from V and 0 bases from J, with 6 bases in between. The CDR3, as DNA: TGCAGTGCTAGGTTCCTAGCCAAAAACATTCAGTACTTC. Amino acid sequence: CSARFLAKNIQYF.

The rearrangement links TRBV19 to TRBJ1-1, with D perhaps TRBD1 (6 bases). Germline V gives CDR1 LNHDA, CDR2 SQIVND (reference sequence). V dropped 2 bases and J dropped 4 bases, with 20 bases sitting between them. The CDR3 has 17 amino acids. CDR3 DNA sequence: TGTGCCAGTAGTATAAGGGGGGTGGCGGGTTTCGGCACTGAAGCTTTCTTT. It encodes CASSIRGVAGFGTEAFF.

The table lists this clonotype with many counts. V usage is TRBV6-2 or TRBV6-3 and J usage is TRBJ2-1, with 14 positions matching TRBD2. Trimming removed 5 bases from V and 10 bases from J; junction bases left unmatched: 13. This CDR3 has 17 amino acids. CDR1 is MNHEY and CDR2 is SVGEGT in the germline V gene. The CDR3 here is CASSQQRTSGRWREQFF. DNA for the CDR3: TGTGCCAGCAGTCAGCAAAGGACTAGCGGGAGGTGGCGGGAGCAGTTCTTC.

There are many counts of this clonotype. This chain uses TRBV28 with TRBJ1-5; D is undetermined. V dropped 4 bases and J dropped 9 bases, with 10 bases sitting between them. This CDR3 has 12 amino acids. Germline V CDR1 and CDR2: MDHEN, SYDVKM. CDR3 loop: CASSSQQRPQHF. DNA of the CDR3: TGTGCCAGCAGTTCCCAGCAACGGCCCCAGCATTTT.